The 17 T cell receptor beta chains in this list originate from one sample, sequenced in a study of cytomegalovirus exposure and HLA in healthy donors. Primers included in the PCR were 60 Vbeta and 13 Jbeta primers. Generated by immunoSEQ multiplex PCR, the TCRdb table keeps only in-frame clones and is missing some. Among fewer than 150,000 clones listed, around 77% were seen once. The sample consisted of PBMCs. These receptors were obtained from a human donor in good health.

V is TRBV21-1 and J is TRBJ1-2. TRBV21-1 constitutes a pseudogene. The CDR3 runs 15 residues. The CDR3 region is CASSKATEDGDGYTF. The CDR3 nucleotides read TGTGCCAGCAGCAAAGCAACTGAGGATGGTGATGGCTACACCTTC.

The V and J genes are TRBV9 and TRBJ2-3; 7 nucleotides line up with TRBD2. The CDR3 consists of 16 residues. Germline values: CDR1 SGDLS, CDR2 YYNGEE. V lost 0 bases, J lost 2 bases, and 6 bases stayed unmatched. The CDR3 coding sequence is TGTGCCAGCAGCGTAGAACCTAGCGGAACCACAGATACGCAGTATTTT. It yields the protein CASSVEPSGTTDTQYF.

The CDR3 sequence: CSVKAGTGGPGEQYF. Here the CDR3 DNA reads TGCAGCGTTAAGGCCGGGACAGGGGGCCCAGGTGAGCAGTACTTC. V usage is TRBV29-1 and J usage is TRBJ2-5, with TRBD1 matching 12 bases. CDR3 length: 15 amino acids. CDR1 and CDR2 (germline): SQVTM, ANQGSEA. Trimming cost V 5 bases and J 11 bases; bases outside gene matches: 15. Together with reference TRBV29-1 and TRBJ2-5, the CDR3 gives the full variable domain: SAVISQKPSRDICQRGTSLTIQCQVDSQVTMMFWYRQQPGQSLTLIATANQGSEATYESGFVIDKFPISRPNLTFSTLTVSNMSPEDSSIYLCSVKAGTGGPGEQYFGPGTRLLVL.

The chain is built from TRBV11-1 and TRBJ1-1; TRBD1 is a possible D gene (5 bases). This CDR3 region has 12 residues. Trimming left V 5 bases short and J 4 bases short, with 8 bases between. The germline gives CDR1 SGHAT, CDR2 FQDESV (reference sequence). This CDR3 is CASSRTSTEAFF. For the CDR3, the DNA is TGTGCCAGCAGCCGGACATCCACTGAAGCTTTCTTT.

This clone was counted a few times. The rearrangement uses TRBV29-1 and TRBJ2-5; 7 bases agree with TRBD1. Gene TRBJ2-7 matches the end of the DNA better, so the J call may be wrong. Germline loops: CDR1 SQVTM, CDR2 ANQGSEA. The CDR3 runs to 16 residues. The chain's CDR3 is CSVIRDRAEGFYEQYF. CDR3 DNA: TGCAGCGTGATCCGGGACAGAGCCGAAGGTTTCTACGAGCAGTACTTC.

The J gene is TRBJ2-1, the V gene TRBV5-4, with D unclear. Germline values: CDR1 SGHNT, CDR2 YYREEE (reference sequence). The CDR3 is 12 amino acids. The V and J ends lost 4 bases and 1 base respectively, with 3 bases between them. For the CDR3, the DNA is TGTGCCAGCAGCACTTCCTACAATGAGCAGTTCTTC. As protein: CASSTSYNEQFF.

As regards this clone: Other DNA sequences in the same sample also yield this CDR3. The V and J genes are TRBV5-1 and TRBJ2-2; TRBD1 is a possible D gene (6 bases). The CDR3 has 15 amino acids. CDR1 and CDR2 (germline): SGHRS, YFSETQ. V lost 4 bases to trimming and J lost 2 bases, with 12 bases between them. The CDR3 region is CASSLGQTNTGELFF. DNA for the CDR3: TGCGCCAGCAGCCTCGGACAGACTAACACCGGGGAGCTGTTTTTT. Using reference TRBV5-1 and TRBJ2-2 for the parts outside the CDR3, the full variable domain is KAGVTQTPRYLIKTRGQQVTLSCSPISGHRSVSWYQQTPGQGLQFLFEYFSETQRNKGNFPGRFSGRQFSNSRSEMNVSTLELGDSALYLCASSLGQTNTGELFFGEGSRLTVL.

This chain joins TRBV4-1 and TRBJ2-7, with D perhaps TRBD2 (5 bases). The CDR3 runs 15 residues. Germline assignment: CDR1 MGHRA and CDR2 YSYEKL. Between the trimmed V and J ends, which lost 3 bases and 1 base, there was a span of 13 bases. CDR3: CASSQPREGSYEQYF. In DNA, the CDR3 is TGCGCCAGCAGCCAGCCCCGGGAAGGTTCCTACGAGCAGTACTTC.

This clone was recorded only once. This rearrangement joins TRBV6-5 to TRBJ1-2; a possible D gene is TRBD1 (5 bases). The CDR3 sequence is 14 residues long. Germline V gene sequence: CDR1 MNHEY, CDR2 SVGAGI. The ends were cut back, 2 bases at V and 3 bases at J, with 10 bases in the middle. CDR3 nucleotides: TGTGCCAGCAGTTACGGGGCTGAAGACTATGGCTACACCTTC. Its translation: CASSYGAEDYGYTF.

The chain is built from TRBV7-2 and TRBJ2-5; no clear D. The DNA matches TRBJ2-7 better at its end, which makes the J call doubtful. Germline values: CDR1 SGHTA, CDR2 FQGNSA. The CDR3 sequence is 12 residues long. The CDR3 protein is CASSLYPSEQYF. The CDR3 DNA sequence: TGTGCCAGCAGCTTATATCCCAGCGAGCAGTACTTC.

There are a few counts of this clone. The V and J genes are TRBV19 and TRBJ1-2, with D maybe TRBD1 (6 bases). The CDR3 totals 12 residues. V was trimmed by 5 bases and J by 8 bases, leaving 12 bases between them. Germline V gene data show CDR1 as LNHDA and CDR2 as SQIVND (reference sequence). The CDR3 loop reads CASSAGQYGYTF. CDR3 sequence (DNA): TGTGCCAGTAGTGCCGGACAGTACGGCTACACCTTC.

Notes on this clone: The identical CDR3 is also encoded by other nucleotide sequences in the sample. The chain is built from TRBV5-1 and TRBJ1-5; the match to TRBD1 covers 7 bases. The CDR3 sequence is 15 residues long. The V and J ends lost 1 base and 6 bases, in that order; junction bases with no gene match: 7. Germline values: CDR1 SGHRS, CDR2 YFSETQ. The CDR3 region is CASSLSAGGGQPQHF. DNA for the CDR3: TGCGCCAGCAGCTTGAGTGCAGGGGGTGGTCAGCCCCAGCATTTT.

The chain links TRBV11-3 to TRBJ2-2, with TRBD2 matching 9 bases. The V gene end was trimmed by 4 bases and the J gene end by 4 bases; junction bases not matched to a gene: 10. CDR3 length: 17 residues. In germline, CDR1 is SGHNT, CDR2 YENEEA. CDR3 protein: CASSYAGTSLSTGELFF. The CDR3 DNA is TGTGCCAGCAGCTACGCCGGGACTAGCCTGAGCACCGGGGAGCTGTTTTTT.

The J gene is TRBJ2-1, the V gene TRBV13, with 12 nucleotides matching TRBD2. The V gene's germline CDR1 is PRHDT and CDR2 FYEKMQ (reference sequence). CDR3 length: 16 residues. V trimming: 5 bases; J trimming: 9 bases; junction bases outside the gene matches: 11. The CDR3 coding sequence is TGTGCCAGCAGCAGACTAGCGGGAGAAATGGTGGGTGAGCAGTTCTTC. Amino acids: CASSRLAGEMVGEQFF.

V is TRBV5-1 and J is TRBJ2-5; 14 bases match TRBD2. V lost 7 bases to trimming and J lost 5 bases; unmatched junction nucleotides: 10. This CDR3 has 16 residues. Looked up from germline, CDR1 is SGHRS and CDR2 is YFSETQ. CDR3 region: CASLPGLAGEGETQYF. The CDR3 nucleotides are TGCGCCAGCCTACCGGGACTAGCGGGAGAGGGGGAGACCCAGTACTTC.

V gene TRBV18 combines with J gene TRBJ1-1; perhaps TRBD1 as D (6 bases). Germline CDR1 and CDR2: KGHSH and LQKENI. This CDR3 has 17 amino acids. V gave up 6 bases and J gave up 3 bases, with 23 bases separating them. DNA for the CDR3: TGTGCCAGCTCCCCGTGGACAGATGGAGTTGGCGACACTGAAGCTTTCTTT. Translating it yields CASSPWTDGVGDTEAFF. Complete variable domain (other parts from reference TRBV18 and TRBJ1-1): NAGVMQNPRHLVRRRGQEARLRCSPMKGHSHVYWYRQLPEEGLKFMVYLQKENIIDESGMPKERFSAEFPKEGPSILRIQQVVRGDSAAYFCASSPWTDGVGDTEAFFGQGTRLTVV.

The chain is built from TRBV27 and TRBJ1-4; D perhaps matches TRBD1 (6 bases). Germline V CDR1 and CDR2: MNHEY, SMNVEV (reference sequence). The CDR3 spans 14 residues. The V end was cut by 6 bases, the J end by 7 bases, with 15 bases between. CDR3 bases: TGTGCCAGCAGGGGGGCCGGGGTCAGTGAAAAACTGTTTTTT. Protein: CASRGAGVSEKLFF.